This T cell receptor (beta chain) was obtained from a study of blood T cells in healthy people across ages. Germline loops: CDR1 MNHEY, CDR2 SVGEGT. Trimming removed 6 bases from V and 10 bases from J; junction bases left unmatched: 10. This CDR3 comprises 15 residues. PCR was performed a second time for roughly 7 to 11 cycles using a sample-barcoded 5' primer and a J-beta primer mix. One entry per CDR3 protein, called by TCRdb with MiXCR from the 5' RACE reads. The table lists about 1 million distinct CDR3 sequences, 40% to 45% of them singletons. Whole-study results and caveats: Those diversity estimates obtained from one million T cells were thought to be underestimates. Naive CD4+ cell counts and diversity both ran higher in long-lived than in aged donors.

Turning to this clonotype: No antigen is known for it.

The sequence was collected from a woman aged 60-75 years in good health. This chain uses TRBV6-2 or TRBV6-3 with TRBJ2-1, with 12 bases matching TRBD2. Sequenced material: blood. CDR3 sequence (DNA): TGTGCCAGCAGCAGACTAGCGGGAGAGGGCAAGGAGCAGTTCTTC. This translates into CASSRLAGEGKEQFF.